This T cell receptor beta chain was profiled in a study of patients and donors after allogeneic stem cell transplantation. V was pared by 7 bases and J by 7 bases, with 10 bases of the junction left unmatched. Germline V gene data show CDR1 as SNHLY and CDR2 as FYNNEI. The CDR3 sequence is 13 residues long. TCRdb re-called the RT-PCR reads through MiXCR, storing one row per CDR3 protein. The sample has about 960,000 distinct CDR3 sequences; roughly 18% are singletons. Sequenced input: blood, either unsorted or a sorted T cell fraction (not recorded which). This chain connects TRBV2 to TRBJ2-7; 7 bases line up with TRBD1. This TCR derives from a human donor who was either an allogeneic HSCT recipient or a stem cell or donor lymphocyte infusion donor (not recorded which). It is not recorded whose cells these are; they may come from a transplant donor. CDR3 coding DNA: TGTGCCAGCACCCTAGACAGGGTCGGAGAGCAGTACTTC. Its protein is CASTLDRVGEQYF.